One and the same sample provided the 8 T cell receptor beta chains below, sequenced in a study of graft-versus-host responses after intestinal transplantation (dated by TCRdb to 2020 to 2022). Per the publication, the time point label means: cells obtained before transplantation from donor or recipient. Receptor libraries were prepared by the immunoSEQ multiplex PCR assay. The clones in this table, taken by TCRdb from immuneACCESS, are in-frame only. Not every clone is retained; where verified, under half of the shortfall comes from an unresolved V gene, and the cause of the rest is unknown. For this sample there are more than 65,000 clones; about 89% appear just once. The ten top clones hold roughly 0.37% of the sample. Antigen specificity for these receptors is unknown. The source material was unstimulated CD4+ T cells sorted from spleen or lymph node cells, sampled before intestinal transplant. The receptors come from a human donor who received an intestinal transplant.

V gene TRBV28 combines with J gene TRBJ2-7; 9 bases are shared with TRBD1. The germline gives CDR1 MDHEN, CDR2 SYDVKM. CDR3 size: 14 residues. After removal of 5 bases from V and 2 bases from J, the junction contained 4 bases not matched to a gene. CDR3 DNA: TGTGCCAGCAGTGGGACAGGGATGGCCTACGAGCAGTACTTC. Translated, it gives CASSGTGMAYEQYF.

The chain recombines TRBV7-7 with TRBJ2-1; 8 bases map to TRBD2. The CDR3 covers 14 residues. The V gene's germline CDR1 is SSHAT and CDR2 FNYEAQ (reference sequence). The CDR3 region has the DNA TGTGCTAGCTCGCGGGGGGCCGGGTACAATGAGCAGTTCTTC. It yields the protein CASSRGAGYNEQFF.

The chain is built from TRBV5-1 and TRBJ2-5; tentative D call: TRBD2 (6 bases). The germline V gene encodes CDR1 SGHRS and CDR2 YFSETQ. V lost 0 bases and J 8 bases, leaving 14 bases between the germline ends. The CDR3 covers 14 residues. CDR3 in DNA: TGCGCCAGCAGCTTGGGCGGTAGCGGAGATACCCAGTACTTC. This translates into CASSLGGSGDTQYF. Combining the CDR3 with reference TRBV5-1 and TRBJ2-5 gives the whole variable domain KAGVTQTPRYLIKTRGQQVTLSCSPISGHRSVSWYQQTPGQGLQFLFEYFSETQRNKGNFPGRFSGRQFSNSRSEMNVSTLELGDSALYLCASSLGGSGDTQYFGPGTRLLVL.

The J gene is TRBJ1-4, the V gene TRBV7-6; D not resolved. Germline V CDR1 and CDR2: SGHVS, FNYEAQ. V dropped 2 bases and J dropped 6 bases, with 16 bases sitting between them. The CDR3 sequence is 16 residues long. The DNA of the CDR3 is TGTGCCAGCAGCTTATCCCCTACGTGGGGAGATGAAAAACTGTTTTTT. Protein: CASSLSPTWGDEKLFF.

CDR3 in amino acids: CASSSTPDRGGQPQHF. Written as DNA, the CDR3 is TGTGCCAGCAGCTCAACCCCAGACAGGGGAGGTCAGCCCCAGCATTTT. J is TRBJ1-5 and V is TRBV11-3; 8 nucleotides line up with TRBD1. The CDR3 consists of 16 residues. The trim removed 4 bases at V and 6 bases at J, leaving 11 bases unmatched. CDR1 SGHNT and CDR2 YENEEA come from the germline V gene.

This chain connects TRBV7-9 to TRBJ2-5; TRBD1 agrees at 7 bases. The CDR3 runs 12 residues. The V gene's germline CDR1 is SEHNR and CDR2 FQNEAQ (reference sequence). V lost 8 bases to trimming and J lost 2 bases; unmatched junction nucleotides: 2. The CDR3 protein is CASSRGQETQYF. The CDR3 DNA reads TGTGCCAGCTCCAGGGGGCAAGAGACCCAGTACTTC.

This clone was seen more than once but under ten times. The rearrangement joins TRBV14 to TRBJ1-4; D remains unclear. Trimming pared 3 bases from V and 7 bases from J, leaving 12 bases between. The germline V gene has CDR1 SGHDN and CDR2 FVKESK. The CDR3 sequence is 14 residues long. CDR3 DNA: TGTGCCAGCAGCCACCGGAGGGCAGCTGAAAAACTGTTTTTT. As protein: CASSHRRAAEKLFF.

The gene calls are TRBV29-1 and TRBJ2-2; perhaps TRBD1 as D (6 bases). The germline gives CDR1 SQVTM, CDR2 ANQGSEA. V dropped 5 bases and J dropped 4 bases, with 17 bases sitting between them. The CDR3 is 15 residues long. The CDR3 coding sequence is TGCAGCGTTCGAGGGGGAGAGAGGCCCACCGGGGAGCTGTTTTTT. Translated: CSVRGGERPTGELFF.